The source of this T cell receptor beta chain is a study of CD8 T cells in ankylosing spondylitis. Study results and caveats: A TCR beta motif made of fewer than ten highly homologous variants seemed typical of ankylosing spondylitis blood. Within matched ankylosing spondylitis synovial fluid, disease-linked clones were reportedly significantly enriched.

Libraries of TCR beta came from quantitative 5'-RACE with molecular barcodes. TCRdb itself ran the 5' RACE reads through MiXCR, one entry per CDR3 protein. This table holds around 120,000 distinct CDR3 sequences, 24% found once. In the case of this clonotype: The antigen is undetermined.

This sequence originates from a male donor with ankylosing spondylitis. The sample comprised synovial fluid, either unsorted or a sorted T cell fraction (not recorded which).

DNA for the CDR3: TGTGCCAGCAGCCAAGCGTTGACTAGCGGTCGCTTGGGTTCCCAGTACTTC. Translating gives CASSQALTSGRLGSQYF. The chain employs TRBV3-1 and TRBJ2-5, with 9 bases lining up with TRBD2. V dropped 1 base and J dropped 9; count of bases not matched to a gene: 15. Germline-derived CDR1 and CDR2 are LGHDT and YNNKEL (reference sequence). This CDR3 region has 17 residues.